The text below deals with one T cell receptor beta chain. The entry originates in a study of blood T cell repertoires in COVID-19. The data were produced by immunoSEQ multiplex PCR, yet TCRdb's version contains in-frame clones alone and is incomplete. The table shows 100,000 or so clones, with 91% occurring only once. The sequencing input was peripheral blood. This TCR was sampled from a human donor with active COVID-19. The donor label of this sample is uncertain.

The DNA of the CDR3 is TGCGCTAACCTCCGTTGGGGGGGCAAAACGGAGACTGAAGCTTTCTTT. This translates into CANLRWGGKTETEAFF. This chain joins TRBV5-1 and TRBJ1-1, with D possibly matching TRBD1 (6 bases). The CDR3 covers 16 residues. CDR1 and CDR2 (germline): SGHRS, YFSETQ.